This T cell receptor beta chain was found in a study of blood T cell repertoires in COVID-19. About the study: Samples taken during acute and convalescent COVID-19 were collected in the United States, Italy and Spain. Sources were T cells, B-cell-depleted T cells, or PBMCs; the material itself was cDNA or gDNA.

Per the original methods: Amplification from reference gene primers served as the basis for estimated nucleated cell counts. Clones were sequenced by immunoSEQ multiplex PCR, and TCRdb holds only the in-frame ones, with some missing. The V and J calls and clone size come from that table; D and trimming were worked out from the DNA. The table records under 150,000 clones, approximately 88% of them present only once. What was sequenced was peripheral blood. The receptor was isolated from a human donor in a cohort sampled during active COVID-19.

This CDR3 is CAISEGSGVGDTQYF. In DNA, the CDR3 is TGTGCCATCAGTGAAGGATCGGGGGTTGGAGATACGCAGTATTTT. The rearrangement links TRBV10-3 to TRBJ2-3, with a possible D match to TRBD2 (6 bases). The CDR3 runs to 15 residues. The germline CDR1 and CDR2 sequences are ENHRY and SYGVKD. V dropped 3 bases and J dropped 5 bases, with 15 bases sitting between them.